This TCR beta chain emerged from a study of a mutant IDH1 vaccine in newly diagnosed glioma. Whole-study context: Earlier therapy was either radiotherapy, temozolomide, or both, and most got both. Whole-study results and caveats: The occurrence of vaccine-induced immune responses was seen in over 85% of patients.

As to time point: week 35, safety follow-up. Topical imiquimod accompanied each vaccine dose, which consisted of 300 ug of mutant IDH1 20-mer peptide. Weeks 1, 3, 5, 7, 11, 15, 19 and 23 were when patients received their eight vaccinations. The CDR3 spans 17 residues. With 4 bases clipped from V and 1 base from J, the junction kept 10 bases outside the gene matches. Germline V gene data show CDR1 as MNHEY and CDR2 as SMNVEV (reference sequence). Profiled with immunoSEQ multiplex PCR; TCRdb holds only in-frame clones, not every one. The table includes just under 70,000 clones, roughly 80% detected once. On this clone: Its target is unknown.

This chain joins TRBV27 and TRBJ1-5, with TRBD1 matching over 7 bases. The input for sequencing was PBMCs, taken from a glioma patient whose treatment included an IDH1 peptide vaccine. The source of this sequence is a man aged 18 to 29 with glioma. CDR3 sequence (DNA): TGTGCCAGCAGTTGGAGGGGGAAGGGGGCGAGCAATCAGCCCCAGCATTTT. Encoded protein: CASSWRGKGASNQPQHF.